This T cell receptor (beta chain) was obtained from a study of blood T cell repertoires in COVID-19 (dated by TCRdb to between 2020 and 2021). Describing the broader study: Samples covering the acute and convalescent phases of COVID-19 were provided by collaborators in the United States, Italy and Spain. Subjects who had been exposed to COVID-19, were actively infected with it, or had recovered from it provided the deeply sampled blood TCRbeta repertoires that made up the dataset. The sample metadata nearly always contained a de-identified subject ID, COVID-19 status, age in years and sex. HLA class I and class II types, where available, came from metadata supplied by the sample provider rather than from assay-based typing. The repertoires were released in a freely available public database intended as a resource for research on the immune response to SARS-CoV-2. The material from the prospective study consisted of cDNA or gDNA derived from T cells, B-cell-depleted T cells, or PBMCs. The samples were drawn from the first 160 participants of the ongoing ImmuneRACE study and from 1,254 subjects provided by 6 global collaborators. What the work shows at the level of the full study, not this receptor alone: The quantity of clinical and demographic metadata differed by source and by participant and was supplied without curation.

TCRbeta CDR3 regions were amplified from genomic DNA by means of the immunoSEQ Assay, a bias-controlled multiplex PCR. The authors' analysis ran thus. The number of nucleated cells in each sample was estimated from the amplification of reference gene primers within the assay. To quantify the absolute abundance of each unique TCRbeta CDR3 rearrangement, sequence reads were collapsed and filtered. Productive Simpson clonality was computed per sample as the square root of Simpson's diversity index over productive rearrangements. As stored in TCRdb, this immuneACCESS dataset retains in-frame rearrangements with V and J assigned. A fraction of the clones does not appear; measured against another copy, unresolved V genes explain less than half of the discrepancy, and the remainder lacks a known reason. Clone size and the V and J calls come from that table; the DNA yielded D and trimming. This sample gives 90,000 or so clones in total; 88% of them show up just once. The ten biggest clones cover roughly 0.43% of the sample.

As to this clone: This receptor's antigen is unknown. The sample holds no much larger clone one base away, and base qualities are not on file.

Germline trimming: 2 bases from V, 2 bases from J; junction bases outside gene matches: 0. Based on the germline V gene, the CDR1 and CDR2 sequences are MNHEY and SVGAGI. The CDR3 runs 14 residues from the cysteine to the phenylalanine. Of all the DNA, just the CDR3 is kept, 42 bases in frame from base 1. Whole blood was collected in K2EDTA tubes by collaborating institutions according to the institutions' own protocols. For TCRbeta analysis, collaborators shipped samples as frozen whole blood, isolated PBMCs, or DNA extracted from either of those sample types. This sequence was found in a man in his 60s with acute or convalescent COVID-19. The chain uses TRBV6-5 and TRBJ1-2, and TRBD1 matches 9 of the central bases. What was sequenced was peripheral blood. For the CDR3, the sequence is CASSYDRGNYGYTF. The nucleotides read TGTGCCAGCAGTTACGACAGGGGGAACTATGGCTACACCTTC.